A single sample gave rise to the 14 T cell receptor beta chains below, sequenced in a study of T cells in Graves' hyperthyroidism and ophthalmopathy. RNA transcripts gave rise to amplified TCR beta CDR3 regions. First-round RT-PCR of the TCR CDR3 relied on the HTBI primer set. TCRdb itself ran the multiplex PCR reads through MiXCR, one entry per CDR3 protein. The table lists roughly 300,000 distinct CDR3 sequences, approximately 15% of them singletons. Sequencing was done on a sample of blood. Source of these receptors: a woman aged 25 to 45 with Graves' hyperthyroidism.

This clonotype was seen more than once but under ten times. V usage is TRBV27 and J usage is TRBJ1-5; D ambiguous. Germline CDR1 and CDR2: MNHEY and SMNVEV (reference sequence). With 4 bases removed from V and 7 bases from J, the gap between germline ends came to 11 bases. The CDR3 is 13 amino acids. DNA of the CDR3: TGTGCCAGCAGTTACGGGGTATTCCAGCCCCAGCATTTT. It codes for CASSYGVFQPQHF.

This clonotype was counted ten times or more. The conserved phenylalanine or tryptophan is not found at the CDR3 terminus, so this likely reflects a read error. The V call is TRBV12-3 or TRBV12-4, the J call TRBJ1-1; perhaps TRBD1 as D (6 bases). The CDR3 is 15 residues long. With 1 base removed from V and 0 bases from J, the gap between germline ends came to 9 bases. The CDR3 loop reads CASSLGGHMNTEAFS. The CDR3 region has the DNA TGTGCCAGCAGTTTAGGGGGGCATATGAACACTGAAGCTTTCTCT.

This clonotype appeared many times. The gene calls are TRBV28 and TRBJ1-5; possibly TRBD1 for D (5 bases). Germline CDR1 and CDR2: MDHEN and SYDVKM. Trimming left V 3 bases short and J 4 bases short, with 13 bases between. This CDR3 spans 15 amino acids. CDR3 protein: CASSFATGGNQPQHF. The CDR3, as DNA: TGTGCCAGCAGTTTCGCTACAGGTGGAAATCAGCCCCAGCATTTT.

This clonotype showed up many times. As DNA, the CDR3 is TGCAGCGTCACGACAGTAAAAGAGACCCAGTACTTC. Translation gives CSVTTVKETQYF. The rearrangement links TRBV29-1 to TRBJ2-5; the D gene is possibly TRBD1 (5 bases). Per the germline V gene, CDR1 is SQVTM and CDR2 is ANQGSEA. V shed 6 bases and J shed 3 bases, with 11 bases lying between them. The CDR3 is 12 residues long.

The chain couples TRBV28 to TRBJ2-7, with TRBD1 as a possible D gene (6 bases). Trimming shortened V by 8 bases and J by 3 bases, and 17 bases separated the two germline ends. The germline CDR1 and CDR2 sequences are MDHEN and SYDVKM. The CDR3 covers 14 residues. The CDR3 is CASGSLTGFYEQYF. In DNA form, the CDR3 reads TGTGCCAGCGGGTCCCTTACAGGGTTCTACGAGCAGTACTTC.

The rearrangement links TRBV13 to TRBJ2-7, with D perhaps TRBD1 (9 bases). CDR1 is PRHDT, CDR2 FYEKMQ, per germline (reference sequence). This CDR3 contains 17 residues. The V gene lost 5 bases and the J gene lost 2 bases, with 22 bases spanning the gap. CDR3 sequence: CASSASGQGTRAYEQYF. The CDR3 nucleotides read TGTGCCAGCAGCGCCTCCGGACAGGGGACTAGGGCCTACGAGCAGTACTTC. Full variable domain (rest looked up from reference TRBV13 and TRBJ2-7): AAGVIQSPRHLIKEKRETATLKCYPIPRHDTVYWYQQGPGQDPQFLISFYEKMQSDKGSIPDRFSAQQFSDYHSELNMSSLELGDSALYFCASSASGQGTRAYEQYFGPGTRLTVT.

This clonotype appeared a few times. The junction shows a germline mismatch at one end, possibly a read error. The rearrangement uses TRBV10-3 and TRBJ2-1; D gene ambiguous. Germline V gene data show CDR1 as ENHRY and CDR2 as SYGVKD. The CDR3 has 11 amino acids. The CDR3 protein is CAVSLGGEQFF. The DNA for the CDR3 is TGTGCCGTCAGCCTGGGTGGTGAGCAGTTCTTC.

The CDR3 DNA reads TGTGCCAGTAGTAAACACGGGACAGGGGTCACCGGGGAGCTGTTTTTT. Translated, it gives CASSKHGTGVTGELFF. The V gene is TRBV19, the J gene TRBJ2-2, with 10 bases fitting TRBD1. The CDR3 covers 16 residues. The germline CDR1 and CDR2 sequences are LNHDA and SQIVND (reference sequence). J gave up 4 bases and V 4 bases, and 6 bases lay outside the gene matches.

This clonotype was recorded many times. The chain joins TRBV27 to TRBJ2-7; 9 nucleotides line up with TRBD2. Germline CDR1 is MNHEY and CDR2 is SMNVEV (reference sequence). The CDR3 is 16 residues long. The junction had 12 bases not matched to a gene; V was cut back by 5 bases and J by 4 bases. The CDR3 is CASSPPLGSGRYEQYF. DNA of the CDR3: TGTGCCAGCAGTCCCCCCCTGGGTAGCGGGAGATACGAGCAGTACTTC.

This clonotype was detected ten times or more. The genes are TRBV5-1 and TRBJ2-1, with TRBD2 matching 8 bases. This CDR3 spans 16 amino acids. V was pared by 2 bases and J by 8 bases, with 12 bases of the junction left unmatched. Germline assignment: CDR1 SGHRS and CDR2 YFSETQ. The CDR3 sequence is CASSLTSGRAGDEQFF. The CDR3 DNA reads as TGCGCCAGCAGCTTAACTAGCGGACGGGCTGGAGATGAGCAGTTCTTC.

The V and J genes are TRBV28 and TRBJ1-2; possibly TRBD1 for D (5 bases). The V and J ends lost 8 bases and 8 bases respectively, with 9 bases between them. The germline CDR1 and CDR2 sequences are MDHEN and SYDVKM. This CDR3 has 10 residues. The CDR3 nucleotides read TGTGCCAGCGGGCAGGGAGGCTACACCTTC. Its translation: CASGQGGYTF.

This clonotype has ten or more counts. The junction shows a germline mismatch at one end, possibly a read error. The chain joins TRBV24-1 to TRBJ2-1; a weak D match, TRBD2 (6 bases). The CDR3 contains 16 residues. CDR1 is KGHDR, CDR2 SFDVKD, per germline. The CDR3 here is CATSDPRGASRHEQFF. CDR3 nucleotide sequence: TGCGCCACCAGTGATCCGCGCGGGGCGAGCAGGCATGAGCAGTTCTTC.

This clonotype was recorded a few times. The V and J genes are TRBV12-3 or TRBV12-4 and TRBJ2-1; 8 nucleotides line up with TRBD2. The junction had 23 bases not matched to a gene; V was cut back by 8 bases and J by 5 bases. CDR3 size: 19 residues. CDR3: CASGRFGLAGAIRHNEQFF. CDR3 bases: TGTGCCAGCGGACGGTTCGGGCTAGCGGGCGCCATTCGGCACAATGAGCAGTTCTTC.

This clonotype appeared many times. The chain links TRBV9 to TRBJ1-1; no firm D call. CDR1 and CDR2 (germline): SGDLS, YYNGEE. Trimming removed 1 base from V and 0 bases from J, with 7 bases in between. This CDR3 spans 14 amino acids. CDR3 DNA: TGTGCCAGCAGCGTACGAGGCGTGAACACTGAAGCTTTCTTT. This encodes CASSVRGVNTEAFF.